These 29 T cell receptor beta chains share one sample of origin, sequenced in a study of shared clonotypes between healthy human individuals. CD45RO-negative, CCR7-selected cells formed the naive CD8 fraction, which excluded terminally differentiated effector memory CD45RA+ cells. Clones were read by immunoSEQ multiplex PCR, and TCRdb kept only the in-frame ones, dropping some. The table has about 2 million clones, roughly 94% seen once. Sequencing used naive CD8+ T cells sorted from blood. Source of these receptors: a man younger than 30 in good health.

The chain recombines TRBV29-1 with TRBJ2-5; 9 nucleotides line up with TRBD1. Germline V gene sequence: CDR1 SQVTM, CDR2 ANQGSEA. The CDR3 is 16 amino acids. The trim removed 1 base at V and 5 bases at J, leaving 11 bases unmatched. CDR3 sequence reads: CSVEAWGTGSMETQYF. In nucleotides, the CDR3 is TGCAGCGTTGAAGCTTGGGGGACAGGGAGTATGGAGACCCAGTACTTC.

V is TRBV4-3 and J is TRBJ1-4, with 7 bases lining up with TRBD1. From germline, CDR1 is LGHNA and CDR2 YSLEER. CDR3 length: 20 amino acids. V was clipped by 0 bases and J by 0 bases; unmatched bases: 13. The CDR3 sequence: CASSQDGQTGIVSTNEKLFF. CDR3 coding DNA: TGCGCCAGCAGCCAAGATGGGCAGACAGGGATTGTATCAACTAATGAAAAACTGTTTTTT.

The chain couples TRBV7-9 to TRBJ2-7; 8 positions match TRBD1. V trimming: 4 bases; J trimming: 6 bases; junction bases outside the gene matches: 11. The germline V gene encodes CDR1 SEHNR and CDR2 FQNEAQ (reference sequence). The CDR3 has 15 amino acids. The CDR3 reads CASSSQQGERVEQYF. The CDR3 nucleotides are TGTGCCAGCAGCTCCCAACAGGGGGAGCGGGTCGAGCAGTACTTC.

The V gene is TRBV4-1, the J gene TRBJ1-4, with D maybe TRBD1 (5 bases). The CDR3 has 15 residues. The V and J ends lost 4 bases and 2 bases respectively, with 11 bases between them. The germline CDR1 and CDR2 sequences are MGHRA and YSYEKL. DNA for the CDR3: TGCGCCAGCAGCCCGAACCGACAGACTAATGAAAAACTGTTTTTT. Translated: CASSPNRQTNEKLFF.

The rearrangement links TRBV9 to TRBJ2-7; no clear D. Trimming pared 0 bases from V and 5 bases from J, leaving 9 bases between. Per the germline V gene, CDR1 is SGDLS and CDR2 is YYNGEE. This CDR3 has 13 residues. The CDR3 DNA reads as TGTGCCAGCAGCGTAGAGTTTCGGGACGAGCAGTACTTC. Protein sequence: CASSVEFRDEQYF.

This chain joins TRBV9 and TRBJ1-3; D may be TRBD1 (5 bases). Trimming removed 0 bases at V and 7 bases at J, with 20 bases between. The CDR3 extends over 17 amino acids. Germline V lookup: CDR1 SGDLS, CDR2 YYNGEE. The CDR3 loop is CASSVAREQGEGNTIYF. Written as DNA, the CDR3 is TGTGCCAGCAGCGTAGCTAGAGAACAAGGGGAGGGGAACACCATATATTTT.

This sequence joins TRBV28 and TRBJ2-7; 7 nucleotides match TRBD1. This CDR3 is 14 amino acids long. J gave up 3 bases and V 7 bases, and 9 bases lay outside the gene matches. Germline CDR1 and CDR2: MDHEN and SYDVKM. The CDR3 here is CASKPRDRNYEQYF. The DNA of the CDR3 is TGTGCCAGCAAGCCTCGGGACAGAAACTACGAGCAGTACTTC.

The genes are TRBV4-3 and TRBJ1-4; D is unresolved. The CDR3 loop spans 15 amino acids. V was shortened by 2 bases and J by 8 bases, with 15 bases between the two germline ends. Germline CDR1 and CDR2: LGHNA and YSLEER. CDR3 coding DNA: TGCGCCAGCAGCCAAAATCCAACCGAACTAGAAAAACTGTTTTTT. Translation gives CASSQNPTELEKLFF.

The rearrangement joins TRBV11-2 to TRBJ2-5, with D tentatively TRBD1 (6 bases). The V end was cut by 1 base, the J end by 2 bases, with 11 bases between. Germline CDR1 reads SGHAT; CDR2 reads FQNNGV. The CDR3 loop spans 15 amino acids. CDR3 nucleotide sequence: TGTGCCAGCAGCTTAGCCAGGGGTGGGCAAGAGACCCAGTACTTC. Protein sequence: CASSLARGGQETQYF.

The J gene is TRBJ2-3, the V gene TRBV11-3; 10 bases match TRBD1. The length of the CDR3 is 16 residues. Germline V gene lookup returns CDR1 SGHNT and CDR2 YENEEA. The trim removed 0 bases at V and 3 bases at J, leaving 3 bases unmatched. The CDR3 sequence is CASSLEGTGETDTQYF. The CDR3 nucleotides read TGTGCCAGCAGCTTAGAAGGGACAGGGGAAACAGATACGCAGTATTTT.

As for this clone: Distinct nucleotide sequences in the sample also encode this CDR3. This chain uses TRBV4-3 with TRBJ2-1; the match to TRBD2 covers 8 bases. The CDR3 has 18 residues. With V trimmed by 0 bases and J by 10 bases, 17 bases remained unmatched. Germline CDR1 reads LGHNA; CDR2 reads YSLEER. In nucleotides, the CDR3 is TGCGCCAGCAGCCAAGATCTCTTACTAGCCCCGGGGGGGAAGGAGCAGTTCTTC. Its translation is CASSQDLLLAPGGKEQFF.

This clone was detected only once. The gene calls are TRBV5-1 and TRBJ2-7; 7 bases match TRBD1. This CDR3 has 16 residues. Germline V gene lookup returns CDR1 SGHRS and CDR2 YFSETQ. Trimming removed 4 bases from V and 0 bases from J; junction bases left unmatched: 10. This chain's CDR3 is CASSEFPRDSSYEQYF. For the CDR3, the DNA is TGCGCCAGCAGCGAATTCCCACGGGACAGCTCCTACGAGCAGTACTTC.

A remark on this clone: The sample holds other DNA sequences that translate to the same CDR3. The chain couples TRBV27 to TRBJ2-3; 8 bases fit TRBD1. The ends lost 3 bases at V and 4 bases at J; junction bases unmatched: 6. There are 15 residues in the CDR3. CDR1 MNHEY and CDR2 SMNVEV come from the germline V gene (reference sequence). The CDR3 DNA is TGTGCCAGCAGTTTGTCTGGACAGGGTGCAGATACGCAGTATTTT. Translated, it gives CASSLSGQGADTQYF.

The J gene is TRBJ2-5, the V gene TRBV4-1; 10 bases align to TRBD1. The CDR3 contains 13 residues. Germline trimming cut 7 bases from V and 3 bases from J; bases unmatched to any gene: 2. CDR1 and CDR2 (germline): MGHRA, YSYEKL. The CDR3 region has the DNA TGCGCCAGCACCGGACAGGGGGAAGAGACCCAGTACTTC. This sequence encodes CASTGQGEETQYF.

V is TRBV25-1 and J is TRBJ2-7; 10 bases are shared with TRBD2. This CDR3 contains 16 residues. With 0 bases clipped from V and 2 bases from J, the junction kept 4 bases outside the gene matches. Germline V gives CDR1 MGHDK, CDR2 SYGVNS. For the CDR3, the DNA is TGTGCCAGCAGTGAATATCCGAGCGGGGGGGCCTACGAGCAGTACTTC. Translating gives CASSEYPSGGAYEQYF.

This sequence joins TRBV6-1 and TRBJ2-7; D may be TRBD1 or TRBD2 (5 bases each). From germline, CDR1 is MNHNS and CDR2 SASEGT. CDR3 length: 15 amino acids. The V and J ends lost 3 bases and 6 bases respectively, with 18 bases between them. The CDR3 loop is CASSDLWGYEGEQYF. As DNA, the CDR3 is TGTGCCAGCAGTGACCTATGGGGGTATGAAGGCGAGCAGTACTTC.

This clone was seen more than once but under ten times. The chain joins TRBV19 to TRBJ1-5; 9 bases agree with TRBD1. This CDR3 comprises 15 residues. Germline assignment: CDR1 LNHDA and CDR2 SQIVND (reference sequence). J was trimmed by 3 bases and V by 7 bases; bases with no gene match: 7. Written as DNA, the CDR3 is TGTGCCAGTACCCCGGGACAGGGAATCAATCAGCCCCAGCATTTT. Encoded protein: CASTPGQGINQPQHF. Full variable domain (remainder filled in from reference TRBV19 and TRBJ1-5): DGGITQSPKYLFRKEGQNVTLSCEQNLNHDAMYWYRQDPGQGLRLIYYSQIVNDFQKGDIAEGYSVSREKKESFPLTVTSAQKNPTAFYLCASTPGQGINQPQHFGDGTRLSIL.

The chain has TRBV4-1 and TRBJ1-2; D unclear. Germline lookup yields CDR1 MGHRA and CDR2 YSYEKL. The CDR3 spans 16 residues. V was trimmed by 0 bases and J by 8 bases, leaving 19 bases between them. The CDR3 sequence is CASSQELVGGRYGYTF. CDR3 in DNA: TGCGCCAGCAGCCAAGAGCTAGTTGGCGGGAGGTACGGCTACACCTTC.

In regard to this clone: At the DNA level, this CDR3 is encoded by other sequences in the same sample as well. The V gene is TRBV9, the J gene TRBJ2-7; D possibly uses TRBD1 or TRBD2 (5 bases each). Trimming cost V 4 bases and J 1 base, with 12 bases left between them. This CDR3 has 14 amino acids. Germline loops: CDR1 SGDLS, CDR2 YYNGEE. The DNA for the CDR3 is TGTGCCAGCAGCCCAGGGACGGGTTCCTACGAGCAGTACTTC. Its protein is CASSPGTGSYEQYF.

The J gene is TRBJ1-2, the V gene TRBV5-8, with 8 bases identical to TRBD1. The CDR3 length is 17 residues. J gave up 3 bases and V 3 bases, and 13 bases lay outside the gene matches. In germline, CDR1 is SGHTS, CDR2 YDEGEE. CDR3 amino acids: CASSSGQAFVFDYGYTF. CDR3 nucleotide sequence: TGTGCCAGCAGCTCGGGACAGGCTTTTGTGTTTGACTATGGCTACACCTTC.

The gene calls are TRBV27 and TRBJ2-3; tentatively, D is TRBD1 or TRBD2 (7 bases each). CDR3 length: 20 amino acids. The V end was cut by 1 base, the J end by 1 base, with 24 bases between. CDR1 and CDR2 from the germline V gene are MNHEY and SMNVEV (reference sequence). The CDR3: CASSLYQTGSGGGRTDTQYF. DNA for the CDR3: TGTGCCAGCAGTTTATACCAGACAGGGAGTGGGGGGGGCCGCACAGATACGCAGTATTTT.

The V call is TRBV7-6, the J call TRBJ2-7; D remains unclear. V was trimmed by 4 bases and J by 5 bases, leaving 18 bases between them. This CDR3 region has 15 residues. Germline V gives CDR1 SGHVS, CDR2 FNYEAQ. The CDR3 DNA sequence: TGTGCCAGCAGCTCTGGGGTGGTGGTAGGCGACGAGCAGTACTTC. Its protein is CASSSGVVVGDEQYF. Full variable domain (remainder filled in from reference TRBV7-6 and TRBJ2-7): GAGVSQSPRYKVTKRGQDVALRCDPISGHVSLYWYRQALGQGPEFLTYFNYEAQQDKSGLPNDRFSAERPEGSISTLTIQRTEQRDSAMYRCASSSGVVVGDEQYFGPGTRLTVT.

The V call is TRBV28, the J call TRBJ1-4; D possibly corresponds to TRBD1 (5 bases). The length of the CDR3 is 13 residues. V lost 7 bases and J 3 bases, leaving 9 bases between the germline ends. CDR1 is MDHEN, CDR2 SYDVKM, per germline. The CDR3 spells CASTGDPNEKLFF. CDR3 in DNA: TGTGCCAGCACTGGGGACCCTAATGAAAAACTGTTTTTT.

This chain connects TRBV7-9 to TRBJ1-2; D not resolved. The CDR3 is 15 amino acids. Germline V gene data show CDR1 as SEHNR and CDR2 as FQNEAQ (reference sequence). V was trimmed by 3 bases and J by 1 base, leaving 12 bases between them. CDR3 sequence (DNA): TGTGCCAGCAGCTTCGGCGGGTCCCATAACTATGGCTACACCTTC. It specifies CASSFGGSHNYGYTF.

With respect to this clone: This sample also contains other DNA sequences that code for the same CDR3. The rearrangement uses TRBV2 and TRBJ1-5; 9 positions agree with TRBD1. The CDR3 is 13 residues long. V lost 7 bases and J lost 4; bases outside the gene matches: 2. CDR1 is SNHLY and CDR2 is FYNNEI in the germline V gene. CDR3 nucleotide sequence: TGTGCCAGCACTGGACAGGGGAATCAGCCCCAGCATTTT. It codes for CASTGQGNQPQHF.

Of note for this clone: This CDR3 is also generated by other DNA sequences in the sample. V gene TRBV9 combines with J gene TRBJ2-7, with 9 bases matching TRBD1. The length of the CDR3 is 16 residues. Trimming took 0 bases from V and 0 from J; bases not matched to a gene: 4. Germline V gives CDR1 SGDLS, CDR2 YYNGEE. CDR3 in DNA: TGTGCCAGCAGCGTAGGAGGGACAGGGAGCTCCTACGAGCAGTACTTC. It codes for CASSVGGTGSSYEQYF.

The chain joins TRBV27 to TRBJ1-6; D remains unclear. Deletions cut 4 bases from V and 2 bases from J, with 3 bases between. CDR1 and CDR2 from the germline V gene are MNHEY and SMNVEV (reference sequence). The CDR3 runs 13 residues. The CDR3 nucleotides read TGTGCCAGCAGTTCCCCCTATAATTCACCCCTCCACTTT. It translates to CASSSPYNSPLHF.

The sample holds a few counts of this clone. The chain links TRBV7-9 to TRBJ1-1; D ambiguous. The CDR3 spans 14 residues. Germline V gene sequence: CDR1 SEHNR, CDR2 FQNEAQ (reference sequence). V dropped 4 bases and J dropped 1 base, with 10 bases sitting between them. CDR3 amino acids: CASSSGVGNTEAFF. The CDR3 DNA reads TGTGCCAGCAGCTCCGGTGTAGGGAACACTGAAGCTTTCTTT. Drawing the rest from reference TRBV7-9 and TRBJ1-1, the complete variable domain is DTGVSQNPRHKITKRGQNVTFRCDPISEHNRLYWYRQTLGQGPEFLTYFQNEAQLEKSRLLSDRFSAERPKGSFSTLEIQRTEQGDSAMYLCASSSGVGNTEAFFGQGTRLTVV.

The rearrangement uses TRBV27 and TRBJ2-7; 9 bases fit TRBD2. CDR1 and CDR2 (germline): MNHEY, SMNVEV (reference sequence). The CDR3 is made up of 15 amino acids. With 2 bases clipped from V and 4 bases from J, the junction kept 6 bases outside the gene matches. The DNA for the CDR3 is TGTGCCAGCAGTTTAGGGGCGGGAGGGCCTTACGAGCAGTACTTC. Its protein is CASSLGAGGPYEQYF.